Each of the 9 T cell receptor beta chains below was sequenced from the same sample in a study of CD8 T cells in Susac syndrome. When the RNA was reverse transcribed, random hexamers were used with an input of about 0.45 to 1 ug. TCRdb processed the immunoSEQ multiplex PCR reads anew with MiXCR; each CDR3 protein has one entry. The sample contains under 200,000 distinct CDR3 sequences, about 94% of which appear only once. Sequencing was carried out using CD4+ T cells from PBMCs. The receptors stem from a human donor in good health.

The chain recombines TRBV28 with TRBJ2-7, with 9 bases that match TRBD1. CDR1 and CDR2 from the germline V gene are MDHEN and SYDVKM. The CDR3 is 14 amino acids. The V segment lost 6 bases and the J segment 7 bases; nucleotides outside the gene matches: 10. CDR3 DNA: TGTGCCAGCAGGCCCCCGGGACAGGGTTATGAGCAGTACTTC. Its protein is CASRPPGQGYEQYF.

The rearrangement joins TRBV20-1 to TRBJ1-5; 7 positions match TRBD1. The germline V gene encodes CDR1 DFQATT and CDR2 SNEGSKA (reference sequence). V trimming: 0 bases; J trimming: 4 bases; junction bases outside the gene matches: 9. CDR3 size: 16 residues. The CDR3 sequence: CSARDSRQGENQPQHF. CDR3 DNA: TGCAGTGCTAGAGATAGTCGACAGGGAGAAAATCAGCCCCAGCATTTT.

The chain links TRBV19 to TRBJ2-5; the match to TRBD2 covers 8 bases. J gave up 5 bases and V 3 bases, and 5 bases lay outside the gene matches. Germline V gives CDR1 LNHDA, CDR2 SQIVND (reference sequence). The CDR3 contains 14 residues. The CDR3 coding sequence is TGTGCCAGTAGTATCTCCGGGACTAGGGAGACCCAGTACTTC. Translation gives CASSISGTRETQYF.

This rearrangement joins TRBV30 to TRBJ2-5, with TRBD1 matching over 8 bases. The germline V gene encodes CDR1 GTSNPN and CDR2 SVGIG (reference sequence). The V segment lost 3 bases and the J segment 3 bases; nucleotides outside the gene matches: 3. The CDR3 spans 13 residues. CDR3 sequence (DNA): TGTGCCTGGAGCGTACAGGGGGAAGAGACCCAGTACTTC. This translates into CAWSVQGEETQYF.

This clonotype was observed a single time. The chain couples TRBV5-1 to TRBJ1-1; no clear D. CDR3 size: 13 residues. CDR1 and CDR2 (germline): SGHRS, YFSETQ. The V end was cut by 4 bases, the J end by 5 bases, with 12 bases between. The CDR3 region is CASSPGERTEAFF. The CDR3 nucleotides are TGCGCCAGCAGCCCAGGAGAAAGGACTGAAGCTTTCTTT. Complete variable domain (other parts from reference TRBV5-1 and TRBJ1-1): KAGVTQTPRYLIKTRGQQVTLSCSPISGHRSVSWYQQTPGQGLQFLFEYFSETQRNKGNFPGRFSGRQFSNSRSEMNVSTLELGDSALYLCASSPGERTEAFFGQGTRLTVV.

This clonotype was found once. The V gene is TRBV28, the J gene TRBJ2-7, with D possibly TRBD1 on 5 matching bases. The CDR3 has 16 residues. V was shortened by 7 bases and J by 0 bases, with 19 bases between the two germline ends. Germline V gives CDR1 MDHEN, CDR2 SYDVKM. The CDR3 sequence: CASTPPGQGSSYEQYF. The DNA of the CDR3 is TGTGCCAGCACTCCACCCGGGCAGGGAAGCTCCTACGAGCAGTACTTC.

The chain recombines TRBV7-2 with TRBJ1-2; D call uncertain. Trimming left V 0 bases short and J 2 bases short, with 10 bases between. The CDR3 totals 15 residues. Germline CDR1 SGHTA, CDR2 FQGNSA. The CDR3: CASSLAHSTNYGYTF. The CDR3 DNA is TGTGCCAGCAGCTTAGCACACAGTACAAACTATGGCTACACCTTC.

The gene calls are TRBV3-1 and TRBJ2-1; D not resolved. Germline CDR1 is LGHDT and CDR2 is YNNKEL (reference sequence). This CDR3 has 16 amino acids. Trimming took off 4 bases at V and 4 bases at J, with 17 bases between the two ends. The DNA for the CDR3 is TGTGCCAGCAGCCTCAACGGAAGGCGAGTTTACAATGAGCAGTTCTTC. Protein sequence: CASSLNGRRVYNEQFF.

The chain combines TRBV29-1 with TRBJ2-5, with no clear D. V was shortened by 4 bases and J by 5 bases, with 11 bases between the two germline ends. Germline V gives CDR1 SQVTM, CDR2 ANQGSEA. The length of the CDR3 is 12 residues. CDR3 bases: TGCAGCGTTGTCTTGGCCGCGGAGACCCAGTACTTC. Translating it yields CSVVLAAETQYF.